The rows below give T cell receptor beta chains drawn from one sample of a study of T cells in Graves' hyperthyroidism and ophthalmopathy. TCRdb independently ran MiXCR on the multiplex PCR reads; one entry per CDR3 protein. The data contain 700,000 to 950,000 distinct CDR3 sequences, roughly 32% of them singletons. The material sequenced was blood. These receptors came from a woman aged 40-49 years with Graves' hyperthyroidism. Both conserved end residues are part of each CDR3. D genes are given only for firm matches. Part of the rows lack a size; the others show once, few, many or a class for expanded clones.

-	-	TRBV7-2	TRBJ1-6	TGTGCCAGCAGCCCCACGAAAGGGGGTCAATATAATTCACCCCTCCACTTT	CASSPTKGGQYNSPLHF
-	-	TRBV25-1	TRBJ2-5	TGTGCCAGCAGTTGGGAGACATCACTTGGCGAGACCCAGTACTTC	CASSWETSLGETQYF
TRBD2	many	TRBV20-1	TRBJ2-7	TGCAGTGCCGCCCATTCTAGCGGCAACGAGCAGTACTTC	CSAAHSSGNEQYF
-	once	TRBV10-3	TRBJ2-6	TGTGCCATCAGCGATGGGCGACGGGACATACTGACTTTC	CAISDGRRDILTF
-	-	TRBV12-3/TRBV12-4	TRBJ2-3	TGTGCTAATCGGGGCAGGGTTACAGATACGCAGTATTTT	CANRGRVTDTQYF
-	many	TRBV20-1	TRBJ2-2	TGCAGTGCTAGAGATCGCAGACGCCAATCCGGGGAGCTGTTTTTT	CSARDRRRQSGELFF
TRBD2	many	TRBV4-1	TRBJ2-7	TGCGCCAGCAGCCACAGGACTAGCGGGGGTTACGAGCAGTACTTC	CASSHRTSGGYEQYF
TRBD2	-	TRBV20-1	TRBJ2-7	TGCAGTGCTTCACTAGCGGGGGGGCCCCGCGACTACGAGCAGTACTTC	CSASLAGGPRDYEQYF
TRBD1	many	TRBV19	TRBJ1-5	TGTGCCAGTAGTGCGACAGGGGGCGCTGGTCAGCCCCAGCATTTT	CASSATGGAGQPQHF
-	-	TRBV7-9	TRBJ2-1	TGTGCCAGCAATGAGCAGTTCTTC	CASNEQFF
TRBD1	once	TRBV29-1	TRBJ2-5	TGCAGCGTTGTCCCGGGACAGGGGGCCCAGGAGACCCAGTACTTC	CSVVPGQGAQETQYF
-	once	TRBV11-1	TRBJ2-7	TGTGCCAGCAGACGCTTAAGGGAGGACGGGTACGAGCAGTACTTC	CASRRLREDGYEQYF
TRBD1	-	TRBV10-3	TRBJ1-2	TGTGCCAGCAGTCTTTCGACAGGGATGTCCTATGGCTACACCTTC	CASSLSTGMSYGYTF
-	-	TRBV5-5	TRBJ2-5	TGTGCCAGCAGCTTGGAGGCAGGGTCAGCGGAGACCCAGTACTTC	CASSLEAGSAETQYF
TRBD1	many	TRBV29-1	TRBJ2-7	TGCAGCGTTGTCACAGGGGGATTCGAGCAGTACTTC	CSVVTGGFEQYF
-	-	TRBV7-9	TRBJ1-3	TGTGCCAGCAGCTTACACGGCTCTGGAAACACCATATATTTT	CASSLHGSGNTIYF
TRBD1	many	TRBV13	TRBJ2-5	TGTGCCAGCAGCGCGACGGGGACAGGGCGAGAGACCCAGTACTTC	CASSATGTGRETQYF
-	few	TRBV14	TRBJ2-7	TGTGCCAGCAGCCAAGGCGGCTGGGAGGCTCAGTACGAGCAGTACTTC	CASSQGGWEAQYEQYF
-	few	TRBV6-5	TRBJ2-5	TGTGCCAGCAGTTCGGTGGGGTCGACCCAGTACTTC	CASSSVGSTQYF
-	-	TRBV3-1	TRBJ1-1	TGTGCCAGCAGCCAGCCAGAAGATGCGGATGAAGCTTTCTTT	CASSQPEDADEAFF
-	many	TRBV20-1	TRBJ1-3	TGCAGTGCTAGAGATGGTAGTCACTCTGGAAACACCATATATTTT	CSARDGSHSGNTIYF
TRBD2	-	TRBV15	TRBJ2-3	TGTGCCACCAGCAGGAGACTAGCGGGGGGATCAGATACGCAGTATTTT	CATSRRLAGGSDTQYF
TRBD2	-	TRBV7-9	TRBJ2-7	TGTGCCAGCAGCCAAGAAAGGACTAGCGGGGGGTGGAGCGAGCAGTACTTC	CASSQERTSGGWSEQYF
-	-	TRBV6-6	TRBJ2-2	TGTGCCAGCAGATTCCGGGACTCCATTTACACCGGGGAGCTGTTTTTT	CASRFRDSIYTGELFF
-	-	TRBV7-9	TRBJ1-1	TGTGCCAGCAGCTTTTCACAGGAAACTGAAGCTTTCTTT	CASSFSQETEAFF
TRBD1	many	TRBV20-1	TRBJ1-4	TGCAGTGCTAGGGACAGGAGTGAAAAACTGTTTTTT	CSARDRSEKLFF
-	few	TRBV7-9	TRBJ2-7	TGTGCCAGCAGCTTAGTTCTTCTGGGCGAGACCTACGAGCAGTACTTC	CASSLVLLGETYEQYF
-	-	TRBV2	TRBJ2-4	TGTGCCAGCAGTGAACCGGGGCTACTAGCCAAAAACATTCAGTACTTC	CASSEPGLLAKNIQYF
-	-	TRBV10-2	TRBJ1-2	TGCGCCAGCAGTGAGTCGGGACCGGGATATGGCTACACCTTC	CASSESGPGYGYTF
-	few	TRBV3-1	TRBJ2-7	TGTGCCAGCAGCCATGGGGGGCGCGAGCAGTACTTC	CASSHGGREQYF
TRBD2	-	TRBV11-2	TRBJ2-5	TGTGCCAGCAGCACCTGGACTAGACAAGAGACCCAGTACTTC	CASSTWTRQETQYF
-	many	TRBV10-3	TRBJ2-5	TGTGCCATCAGTTCCCAAGGAGCCTCGCTCCAAGAGACCCAGTACTTC	CAISSQGASLQETQYF
-	-	TRBV12-3/TRBV12-4	TRBJ1-5	TGTGCCAGCAGTTTCGGGCAGCTGAGCAATCAGCCCCAGCATTTT	CASSFGQLSNQPQHF
-	many	TRBV5-8	TRBJ2-7	TGTGCCAGCCGTTTCGGCGGGGCCAACGAGCAGTACTTC	CASRFGGANEQYF
-	-	TRBV7-9	TRBJ2-7	TGTGCCAGCAGTTTATGGTCCGGCTACGAGCAGTACTTC	CASSLWSGYEQYF
-	once	TRBV12-3/TRBV12-4	TRBJ2-3	TGTGCCAGCAGTCCAGGGGTAAAGACAGATACGCAGTATTTT	CASSPGVKTDTQYF
TRBD2	-	TRBV7-8	TRBJ2-3	TGTGCCAGCAGCTTCCCTAGACTAGCCCAAACAGATACGCAGTATTTT	CASSFPRLAQTDTQYF
TRBD2	once	TRBV29-1	TRBJ2-1	TGCAGCGCCGAACTTAGCGGGGGGGTCATCTACAATGAGCAGTTCTTC	CSAELSGGVIYNEQFF
TRBD2	-	TRBV29-1	TRBJ2-7	TGCAGCGTTGTCCTCCGGGGGGGTTACGAGCAGTACTTC	CSVVLRGGYEQYF
-	many	TRBV12-3/TRBV12-4	TRBJ2-2	TGTGCCAGCAGTACCGATGAGGGGAGGAGGGAGCTGTTTTTT	CASSTDEGRRELFF
-	-	TRBV9	TRBJ2-1	TGTGCCAGCAGCGTAGGGCGTATCAATGAGCAGTTCTTC	CASSVGRINEQFF
-	-	TRBV5-1	TRBJ1-5	TGTGCCAGCAGCTTTTGGGGAAACCTCTATCAGCCCCAGCATTTT	CASSFWGNLYQPQHF
-	-	TRBV7-8	TRBJ1-3	TGCGCCAGCAGCCACCCGAACCGGGCCCTTGGAAACACCATATATTTT	CASSHPNRALGNTIYF
-	many	TRBV2	TRBJ1-5	TGTGCCAGCAGTGAAACAGGGAACAGCAATCAGCCCCAGCATTTT	CASSETGNSNQPQHF
-	-	TRBV5-1	TRBJ2-5	TGCGCCAGCAGCGCCACAGGGTCCCACGAGACCCAGTACTTC	CASSATGSHETQYF
TRBD1	many	TRBV7-2	TRBJ2-7	TGTGCCAGCAGCTTAGGTGCAGGGGGCGTCTACGAGCAGTACTTC	CASSLGAGGVYEQYF